This TCR beta chain comes out of a study of blood T cell repertoires in COVID-19. Study information: In each case, the material was cDNA or gDNA derived from T cells, B-cell-depleted T cells, or PBMCs.

Trimming pared 2 bases from V and 6 bases from J, leaving 17 bases between. The CDR3 runs 16 residues. Germline values: CDR1 MNHEY, CDR2 SMNVEV (reference sequence). The method was immunoSEQ multiplex PCR; TCRdb's version includes in-frame clones alone and lacks a portion of them. Altogether about 480,000 clones are present, 88% being singletons, with the ten largest covering over 1.5%. The sequencing input was PBMCs or T cells enriched from blood (not recorded which). This sequence originates from a middle-aged woman who had recovered from COVID-19. This rearrangement joins TRBV27 to TRBJ2-1; tentatively, D is TRBD2 (7 bases). Here the CDR3 DNA reads TGTGCCAGCAGTTTAAGGTGGGAGGGGGTGGTCAATGAGCAGTTCTTC. Translation gives CASSLRWEGVVNEQFF.